The 23 T cell receptor beta chains below were found in one sample sequenced in a study of CD8 T cells in Susac syndrome (dated by TCRdb to between 2017 and 2020). Library preparation was by the immunoSEQ multiplex PCR assay. RNA was extracted using the RNeasy kit, and roughly 0.5 to 1 microgram was reverse transcribed with random hexamers. Using fastp trimming at Q25 and MiXCR clonotype assembly, TCRdb reanalyzed the public sequencing data and kept in-frame beta chains. Identical CDR3 protein sequences are pooled into one entry, listed with their most common genes and DNA. Within this sample are about 180,000 distinct CDR3 sequences, with just under 95% of them counted one time only. The ten most abundant clones make up 0.095% to 0.1% of the sample. The specimen was CD4+ T cells from PBMCs. These receptors were obtained from a human donor with Susac syndrome.

The chain has TRBV7-9 and TRBJ1-2; possible D gene TRBD1, 5 bases. The CDR3 consists of 14 residues. V was shortened by 5 bases and J by 8 bases, with 18 bases between the two germline ends. Germline lookup yields CDR1 SEHNR and CDR2 FQNEAQ (reference sequence). The CDR3 DNA is TGTGCCAGCAGCCTAGACAGAAAAGGGAACGGCTACACCTTC. Its protein is CASSLDRKGNGYTF.

This chain uses TRBV30 with TRBJ1-1; D remains ambiguous. The CDR3 consists of 14 residues. CDR1 is GTSNPN, CDR2 SVGIG, per germline (reference sequence). Deletions cut 2 bases from V and 0 bases from J, with 10 bases between. CDR3 nucleotide sequence: TGTGCCTGGAGTAAAACCGGGGTGAACACTGAAGCTTTCTTT. This codes for CAWSKTGVNTEAFF. The entire variable domain, with the rest obtained from reference TRBV30 and TRBJ1-1, is as follows: SQTIHQWPATLVQPVGSPLSLECTVEGTSNPNLYWYRQAAGRGLQLLFYSVGIGQISSEVPQNLSASRPQDRQFILSSKKLLLSDSGFYLCAWSKTGVNTEAFFGQGTRLTVV.

CDR3: CAWSKDRDTEAFF. The DNA for the CDR3 is TGTGCCTGGAGTAAGGACAGGGACACTGAAGCTTTCTTT. The genes are TRBV30 and TRBJ1-1; 8 bases match TRBD1. The CDR3 extends over 13 amino acids. V was clipped by 2 bases and J by 3 bases; unmatched bases: 2. Germline V gives CDR1 GTSNPN, CDR2 SVGIG (reference sequence).

The chain joins TRBV11-2 to TRBJ2-2; 14 bases match TRBD2. Looked up from germline, CDR1 is SGHAT and CDR2 is FQNNGV. With V trimmed by 4 bases and J by 3 bases, 7 bases remained unmatched. The length of the CDR3 is 18 residues. Here the CDR3 DNA reads TGTGCCAGCAGCTCCCCGGGACTAGCGGGAGTGCACACCGGGGAGCTGTTTTTT. Translating it yields CASSSPGLAGVHTGELFF.

V gene TRBV6-6 combines with J gene TRBJ1-5, with 9 bases that match TRBD1. The junction had 10 bases not matched to a gene; V was cut back by 7 bases and J by 9 bases. CDR3 length: 14 residues. Per the germline V gene, CDR1 is MNHNY and CDR2 is SVGAGI (reference sequence). The CDR3 DNA follows: TGTGCCAGCATTGTGGGACAGGGAATACCGCCCCAGCATTTT. It yields the protein CASIVGQGIPPQHF.

The chain recombines TRBV3-1 with TRBJ2-1; 8 nucleotides line up with TRBD2. Germline CDR1 LGHDT, CDR2 YNNKEL (reference sequence). This CDR3 contains 16 residues. J gave up 2 bases and V 3 bases, and 6 bases lay outside the gene matches. CDR3 DNA sequence: TGTGCCAGCAGCCACCCCCGACTAGCGCCCTACAATGAGCAGTTCTTC. Its translation: CASSHPRLAPYNEQFF.

The chain couples TRBV2 to TRBJ1-1; no reliable D call. The V and J ends lost 6 bases and 10 bases respectively, with 18 bases between them. Germline CDR1 and CDR2: SNHLY and FYNNEI. The length of the CDR3 is 13 residues. The CDR3 protein is CASSYSEDLRAFF. The CDR3 DNA reads as TGTGCCAGCAGCTACAGTGAGGACCTAAGAGCTTTCTTT.

This clonotype came up once. DNA for the CDR3: TGCGCCAGCGGCAACTGGGGAGGGGAGACCCAGTACTTC. It translates to CASGNWGGETQYF. The chain links TRBV5-1 to TRBJ2-5, with 7 bases aligning to TRBD2. The CDR3 is 13 amino acids. Germline loops: CDR1 SGHRS, CDR2 YFSETQ. Trimming cost V 7 bases and J 5 bases; bases outside gene matches: 8.

This chain connects TRBV19 to TRBJ1-5, with TRBD1 as a possible D gene (5 bases). Germline CDR1 reads LNHDA; CDR2 reads SQIVND (reference sequence). The V gene lost 3 bases and the J gene lost 3 bases, with 9 bases spanning the gap. The CDR3 runs 14 residues. The CDR3 nucleotides read TGTGCCAGTAGTATCGGGGGAAACAATCAGCCCCAGCATTTT. Protein: CASSIGGNNQPQHF.

This clonotype is a singleton in its sample. The rearrangement joins TRBV15 to TRBJ1-4; 10 nucleotides agree with TRBD1. The trim removed 1 base at V and 0 bases at J, leaving 5 bases unmatched. This CDR3 has 18 residues. The germline CDR1 and CDR2 sequences are LNHNV and YYDKDF (reference sequence). The CDR3 loop reads CATSRGGQGITTNEKLFF. The CDR3 nucleotides are TGTGCCACCAGCAGAGGGGGACAGGGGATTACAACTAATGAAAAACTGTTTTTT.

The rearrangement joins TRBV28 to TRBJ2-3; D is possibly TRBD1 (6 bases). The V gene lost 5 bases and the J gene lost 5 bases, with 11 bases spanning the gap. Germline V gene sequence: CDR1 MDHEN, CDR2 SYDVKM. This CDR3 region has 13 residues. This chain's CDR3 is CASSRQGGDTQYF. For the CDR3, the DNA is TGTGCCAGCAGTCGACAAGGGGGAGATACGCAGTATTTT.

The rearrangement links TRBV11-2 to TRBJ1-1; possibly TRBD1 for D (6 bases). CDR3 length: 13 amino acids. The V and J ends lost 6 bases and 10 bases respectively, with 18 bases between them. Germline lookup yields CDR1 SGHAT and CDR2 FQNNGV. The CDR3 nucleotides read TGTGCCAGCAGACGGACAGAGGGAAACGGAGCTTTCTTT. This gives the protein CASRRTEGNGAFF.

The chain carries TRBV6-5 and TRBJ2-7, with 8 bases aligning to TRBD1. Germline CDR1 reads MNHEY; CDR2 reads SVGAGI. V was clipped by 5 bases and J by 6 bases; unmatched bases: 6. There are 13 residues in the CDR3. CDR3 DNA sequence: TGTGCCAGCAGTCGCACAGGGGGAGGCGAGCAGTACTTC. This codes for CASSRTGGGEQYF.

The chain combines TRBV21-1 with TRBJ2-5; TRBD2, as called in the table, went unchecked against the DNA. TRBV21-1 constitutes a pseudogene. This CDR3 is 15 amino acids long. The CDR3 spells CARDSGPRSAQTQYF. The CDR3 nucleotides read TGTGCCAGGGATTCTGGCCCTCGTTCTGCTCAGACCCAGTACTTC.

V is TRBV30 and J is TRBJ1-2; D gene uncertain. The CDR3 extends over 13 amino acids. Germline lookup yields CDR1 GTSNPN and CDR2 SVGIG (reference sequence). The V gene lost 2 bases and the J gene lost 8 bases, with 15 bases spanning the gap. Written as DNA, the CDR3 is TGTGCCTGGAGTCCACGGGCTACTGGAGGCTACACCTTC. It specifies CAWSPRATGGYTF.

V is TRBV7-7 and J is TRBJ2-5, with 10 nucleotides matching TRBD1. Germline V gene lookup returns CDR1 SSHAT and CDR2 FNYEAQ (reference sequence). This CDR3 contains 16 residues. The ends lost 5 bases at V and 5 bases at J; junction bases unmatched: 11. The DNA of the CDR3 is TGTGCCAGCAGCCCTCGCAGAGGACAGGGGGTTGAGACCCAGTACTTC. Its translation: CASSPRRGQGVETQYF. The entire variable domain, with the rest obtained from reference TRBV7-7 and TRBJ2-5, is as follows: GAGVSQSPRYKVTKRGQDVTLRCDPISSHATLYWYQQALGQGPEFLTYFNYEAQPDKSGLPSDRFSAERPEGSISTLTIQRTEQRDSAMYRCASSPRRGQGVETQYFGPGTRLLVL.

The CDR3 nucleotides read TGTGCCAGCAGTTATCGGGCAGGGCGACAGCCCCAGCATTTT. This sequence encodes CASSYRAGRQPQHF. The genes are TRBV6-5 and TRBJ1-5, with D possibly being TRBD1 (5 bases). CDR1 is MNHEY, CDR2 SVGAGI, per germline. Trimming removed 3 bases at V and 7 bases at J, with 13 bases between. This CDR3 is 14 amino acids long.

The chain couples TRBV2 to TRBJ2-1; D call uncertain. Germline-derived CDR1 and CDR2 are SNHLY and FYNNEI. The CDR3 has 13 residues. V was shortened by 6 bases and J by 5 bases, with 11 bases between the two germline ends. CDR3 coding DNA: TGTGCCAGCAGCTACGACCACCACAATGAGCAGTTCTTC. It translates to CASSYDHHNEQFF.

This clonotype was observed a few times. This chain links TRBV30 with TRBJ2-5; D might be TRBD2 (5 bases). Germline CDR1 GTSNPN, CDR2 SVGIG (reference sequence). CDR3 length: 14 amino acids. The V end lost 3 bases, the J end lost 3 bases, and 14 bases lay between the germline ends. The CDR3 coding sequence is TGTGCCTGGAGGCTAGCCGGATCTGAAGAGACCCAGTACTTC. Its protein is CAWRLAGSEETQYF.

This chain connects TRBV3-1 to TRBJ2-1; no definite D call. The CDR3 is 11 residues long. From germline, CDR1 is LGHDT and CDR2 YNNKEL (reference sequence). The V and J ends lost 1 base and 8 bases respectively, with 3 bases between them. CDR3 protein: CASSQVHEQFF. CDR3 sequence (DNA): TGTGCCAGCAGCCAAGTGCATGAGCAGTTCTTC.

The table lists this clonotype with a few counts. CDR3 residues: CASSPRSPLGPYF. The CDR3 DNA follows: TGTGCCAGCAGCCCTAGGTCACCGCTGGGCCCGTACTTC. J is TRBJ2-7 and V is TRBV28; no firm D call. Germline lookup yields CDR1 MDHEN and CDR2 SYDVKM. CDR3 length equals 13 residues. The V end was cut by 6 bases, the J end by 12 bases, with 21 bases between.

This chain connects TRBV6-5 to TRBJ2-3; TRBD2 agrees at 9 bases. The CDR3 length is 17 residues. Germline CDR1 is MNHEY and CDR2 is SVGAGI. After removal of 0 bases from V and 7 bases from J, the junction contained 11 bases not matched to a gene. DNA of the CDR3: TGTGCCAGCAGTTACTCAGGGCTAGCGGGACGTTCATATACGCAGTATTTT. Residues: CASSYSGLAGRSYTQYF.

The genes are TRBV10-3 and TRBJ2-7; D may be TRBD2 (6 bases). Trimming stripped 5 bases from V and 0 bases from J, with 14 bases between. The CDR3 loop spans 15 amino acids. Looked up from germline, CDR1 is ENHRY and CDR2 is SYGVKD. The CDR3 nucleotides read TGTGCCATCAGTCCCCAGGCGGGGAGCTCCTACGAGCAGTACTTC. Its protein product is CAISPQAGSSYEQYF.